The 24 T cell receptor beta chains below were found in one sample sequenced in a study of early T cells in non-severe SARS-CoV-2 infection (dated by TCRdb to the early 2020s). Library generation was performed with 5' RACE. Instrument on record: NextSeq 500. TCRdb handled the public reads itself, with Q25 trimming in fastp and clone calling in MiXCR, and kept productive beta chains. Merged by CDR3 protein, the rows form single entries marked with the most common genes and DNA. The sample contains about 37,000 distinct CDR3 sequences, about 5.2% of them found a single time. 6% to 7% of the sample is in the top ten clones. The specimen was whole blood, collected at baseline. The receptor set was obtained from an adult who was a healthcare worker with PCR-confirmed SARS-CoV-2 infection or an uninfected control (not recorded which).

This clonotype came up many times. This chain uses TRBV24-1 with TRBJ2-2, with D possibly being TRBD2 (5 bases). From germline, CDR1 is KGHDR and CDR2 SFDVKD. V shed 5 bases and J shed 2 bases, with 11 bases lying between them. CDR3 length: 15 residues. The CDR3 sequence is CATSGYSVNTGELFF. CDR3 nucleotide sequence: TGTGCCACCAGTGGGTATAGCGTCAACACCGGGGAGCTGTTTTTT.

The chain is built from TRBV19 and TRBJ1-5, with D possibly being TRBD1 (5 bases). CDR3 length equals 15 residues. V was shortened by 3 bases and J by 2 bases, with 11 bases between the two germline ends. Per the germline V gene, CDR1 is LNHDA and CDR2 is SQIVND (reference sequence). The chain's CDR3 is CASSIGRGGNQPQHF. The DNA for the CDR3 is TGTGCCAGTAGTATCGGGCGGGGGGGCAATCAGCCCCAGCATTTT.

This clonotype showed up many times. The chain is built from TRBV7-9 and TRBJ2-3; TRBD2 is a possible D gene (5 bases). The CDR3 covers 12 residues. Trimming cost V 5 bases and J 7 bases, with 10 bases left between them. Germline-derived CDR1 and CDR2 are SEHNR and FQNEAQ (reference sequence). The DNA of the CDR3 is TGTGCCAGCAGCCGGGATGTAAATACGCAGTATTTT. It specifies CASSRDVNTQYF.

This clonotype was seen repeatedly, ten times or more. The CDR3 DNA sequence: TGTGCCAGCAGCCAGGGCAAAGTTGGACTAGCGGGAGGTAAATCCCAAGAGACCCAGTACTTC. Protein: CASSQGKVGLAGGKSQETQYF. This sequence joins TRBV11-2 and TRBJ2-5; the match to TRBD2 covers 14 bases. Germline V gives CDR1 SGHAT, CDR2 FQNNGV. The length of the CDR3 is 21 residues. Unmatched junction bases numbered 18, after V lost 5 bases and J lost 1 base.

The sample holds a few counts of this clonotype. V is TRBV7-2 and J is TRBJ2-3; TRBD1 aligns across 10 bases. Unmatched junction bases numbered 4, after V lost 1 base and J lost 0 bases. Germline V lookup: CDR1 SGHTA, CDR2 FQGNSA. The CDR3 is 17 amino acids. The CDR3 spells CASSLVGQGTSTDTQYF. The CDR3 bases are TGTGCCAGCAGCTTAGTGGGACAGGGGACGAGCACAGATACGCAGTATTTT. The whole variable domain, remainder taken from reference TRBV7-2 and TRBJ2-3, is GAGVSQSPSNKVTEKGKDVELRCDPISGHTALYWYRQSLGQGLEFLIYFQGNSAPDKSGLPSDRFSAERTGGSVSTLTIQRTQQEDSAVYLCASSLVGQGTSTDTQYFGPGTRLTVL.

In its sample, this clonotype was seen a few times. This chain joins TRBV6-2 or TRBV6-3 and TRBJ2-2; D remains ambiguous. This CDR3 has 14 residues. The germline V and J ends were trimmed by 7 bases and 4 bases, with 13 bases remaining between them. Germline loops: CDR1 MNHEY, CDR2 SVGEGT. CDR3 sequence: CASIAVPGTGELFF. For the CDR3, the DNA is TGTGCCAGCATCGCGGTGCCCGGCACCGGGGAGCTGTTTTTT.

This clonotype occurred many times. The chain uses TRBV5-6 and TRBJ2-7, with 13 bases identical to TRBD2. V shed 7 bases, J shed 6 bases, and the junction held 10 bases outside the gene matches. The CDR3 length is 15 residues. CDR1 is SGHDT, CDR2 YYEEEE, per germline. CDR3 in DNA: TGTGCCAGCCACGTGACTAGCGGGAGGTTCACCGAGCAGTACGTC. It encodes CASHVTSGRFTEQYV.

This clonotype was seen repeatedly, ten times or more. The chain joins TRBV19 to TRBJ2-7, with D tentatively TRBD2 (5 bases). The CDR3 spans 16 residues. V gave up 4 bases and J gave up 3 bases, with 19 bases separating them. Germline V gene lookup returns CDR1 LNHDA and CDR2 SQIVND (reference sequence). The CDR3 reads CASSRTYSALVYEQYF. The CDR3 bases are TGTGCCAGTAGTAGGACTTATTCGGCCCTAGTCTACGAGCAGTACTTC.

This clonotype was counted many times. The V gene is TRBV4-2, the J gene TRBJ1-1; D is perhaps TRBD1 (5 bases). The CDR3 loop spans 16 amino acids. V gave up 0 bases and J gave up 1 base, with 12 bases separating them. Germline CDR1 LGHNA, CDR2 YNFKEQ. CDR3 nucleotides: TGTGCCAGCAGCCAAGATACGACCAGGGCGAACACTGAAGCTTTCTTT. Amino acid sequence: CASSQDTTRANTEAFF.

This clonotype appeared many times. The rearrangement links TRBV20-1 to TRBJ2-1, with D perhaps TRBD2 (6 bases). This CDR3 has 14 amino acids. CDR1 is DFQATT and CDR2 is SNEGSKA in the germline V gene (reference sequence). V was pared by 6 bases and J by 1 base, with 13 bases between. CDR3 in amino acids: CSAPGDRSYNEQFF. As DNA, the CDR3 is TGCAGTGCGCCGGGGGATAGGTCCTACAATGAGCAGTTCTTC.

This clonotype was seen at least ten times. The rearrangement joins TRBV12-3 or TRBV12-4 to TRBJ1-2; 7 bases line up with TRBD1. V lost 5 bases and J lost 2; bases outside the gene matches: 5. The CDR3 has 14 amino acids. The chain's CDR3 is CASSAGQLNYGYTF. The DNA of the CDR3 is TGTGCCAGCAGTGCGGGACAGCTAAACTATGGCTACACCTTC.

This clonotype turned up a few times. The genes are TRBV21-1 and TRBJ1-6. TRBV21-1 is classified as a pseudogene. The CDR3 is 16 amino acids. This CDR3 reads CASGILWGSDNSPLHF. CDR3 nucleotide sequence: TGTGCCAGCGGAATCCTCTGGGGAAGCGATAATTCACCCCTCCACTTT.

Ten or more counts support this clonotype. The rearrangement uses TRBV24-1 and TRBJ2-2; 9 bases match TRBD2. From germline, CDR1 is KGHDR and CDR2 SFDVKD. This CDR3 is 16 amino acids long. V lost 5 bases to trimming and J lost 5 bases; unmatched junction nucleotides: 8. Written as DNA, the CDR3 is TGTGCCACCAGTGTCGTTAGCGGGAGTAGGACCGGGGAGCTGTTTTTT. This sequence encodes CATSVVSGSRTGELFF.

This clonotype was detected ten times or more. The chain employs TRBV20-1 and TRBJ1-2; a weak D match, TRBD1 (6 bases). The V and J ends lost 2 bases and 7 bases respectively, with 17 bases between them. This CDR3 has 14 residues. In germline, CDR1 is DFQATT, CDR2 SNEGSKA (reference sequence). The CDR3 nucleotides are TGCAGTGCTAGACTAATAGGGGGATTGTTTGGCTACACCTTC. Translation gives CSARLIGGLFGYTF.

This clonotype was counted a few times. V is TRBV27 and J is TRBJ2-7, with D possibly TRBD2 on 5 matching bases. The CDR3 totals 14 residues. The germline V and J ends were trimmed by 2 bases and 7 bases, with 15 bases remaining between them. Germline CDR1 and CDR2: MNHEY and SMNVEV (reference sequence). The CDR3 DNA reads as TGTGCCAGCAGTTTAACTGGGTCGAGGAGGGAGCAGTACTTC. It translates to CASSLTGSRREQYF.

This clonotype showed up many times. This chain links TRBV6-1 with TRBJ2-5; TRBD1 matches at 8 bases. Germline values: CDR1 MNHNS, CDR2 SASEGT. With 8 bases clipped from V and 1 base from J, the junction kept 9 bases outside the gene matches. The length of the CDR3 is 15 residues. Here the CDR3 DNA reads TGTGCCAGCCACCTCGGACAGGGTGCCCAAGAGACCCAGTACTTC. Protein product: CASHLGQGAQETQYF.

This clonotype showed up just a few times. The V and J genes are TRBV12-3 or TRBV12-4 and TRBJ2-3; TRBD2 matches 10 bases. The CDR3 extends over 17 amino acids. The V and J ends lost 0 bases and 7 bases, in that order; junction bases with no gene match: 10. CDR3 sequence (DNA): TGTGCCAGCAGTTTAGCGGCCGGAGCGGGAGGGCCGAATACGCAGTATTTT. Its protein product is CASSLAAGAGGPNTQYF.

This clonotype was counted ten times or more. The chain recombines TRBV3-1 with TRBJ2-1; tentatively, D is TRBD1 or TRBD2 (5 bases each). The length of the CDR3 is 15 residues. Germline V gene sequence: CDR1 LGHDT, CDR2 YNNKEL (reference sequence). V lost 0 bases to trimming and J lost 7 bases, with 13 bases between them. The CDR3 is CASSQDRDVGNEQFF. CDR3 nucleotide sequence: TGTGCCAGCAGCCAAGATCGGGACGTTGGGAATGAGCAGTTCTTC.

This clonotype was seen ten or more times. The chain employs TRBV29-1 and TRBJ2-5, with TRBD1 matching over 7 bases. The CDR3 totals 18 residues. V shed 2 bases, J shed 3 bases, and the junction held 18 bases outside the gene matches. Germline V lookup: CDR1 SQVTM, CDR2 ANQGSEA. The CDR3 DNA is TGCAGCGTTGAACAGACAGGGAGTAGCGTCGGGTGGAAAGAGACCCAGTACTTC. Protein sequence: CSVEQTGSSVGWKETQYF.

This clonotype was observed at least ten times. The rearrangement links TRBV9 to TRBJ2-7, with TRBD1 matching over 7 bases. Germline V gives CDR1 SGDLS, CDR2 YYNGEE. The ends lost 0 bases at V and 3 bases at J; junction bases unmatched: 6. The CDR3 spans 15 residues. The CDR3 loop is CASSVETGQGYEQYF. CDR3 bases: TGTGCCAGCAGCGTAGAGACAGGGCAGGGCTACGAGCAGTACTTC.

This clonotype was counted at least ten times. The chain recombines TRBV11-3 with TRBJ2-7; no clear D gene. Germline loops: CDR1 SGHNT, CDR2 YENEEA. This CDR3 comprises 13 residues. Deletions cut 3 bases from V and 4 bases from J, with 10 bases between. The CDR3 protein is CASSFRRFYEQYV. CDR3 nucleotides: TGTGCCAGCAGCTTCAGGCGGTTTTACGAGCAGTACGTC.

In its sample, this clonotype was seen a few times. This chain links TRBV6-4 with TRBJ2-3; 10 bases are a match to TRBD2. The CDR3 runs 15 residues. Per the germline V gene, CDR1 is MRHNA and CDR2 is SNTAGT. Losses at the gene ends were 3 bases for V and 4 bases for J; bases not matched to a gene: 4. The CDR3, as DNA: TGTGCCAGCAGTGAAATAGCGGGAGGACCAGATACGCAGTATTTT. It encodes CASSEIAGGPDTQYF.

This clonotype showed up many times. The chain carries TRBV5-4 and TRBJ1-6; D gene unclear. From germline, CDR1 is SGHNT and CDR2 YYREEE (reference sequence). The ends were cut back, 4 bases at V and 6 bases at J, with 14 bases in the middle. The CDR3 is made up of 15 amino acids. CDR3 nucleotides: TGTGCCAGCAGCCCCCAGGTCGGCTCTAATTCACCCCTCCACTTT. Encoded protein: CASSPQVGSNSPLHF.

The chain's CDR3 is CSARAVRGSGRTDTQYF. CDR3 coding DNA: TGCAGTGCTAGAGCCGTTCGAGGTAGCGGGCGCACAGATACGCAGTATTTT. The chain uses TRBV20-1 and TRBJ2-3; 7 bases are shared with TRBD2. CDR3 size: 17 residues. The ends lost 1 base at V and 1 base at J; junction bases unmatched: 11. CDR1 is DFQATT and CDR2 is SNEGSKA in the germline V gene (reference sequence).